The 24 T cell receptor beta chains in this list originate from one sample, sequenced in a study of CD8 T cells in ankylosing spondylitis. TCRdb re-called the 5' RACE reads with MiXCR, one entry per CDR3 protein. The data contain approximately 250,000 distinct CDR3 sequences, roughly 10% of them singletons. Sequencing used blood, either unsorted or a sorted T cell fraction (not recorded which). These TCRs come from a male donor with ankylosing spondylitis or in good health (not recorded which).

This clonotype was seen repeatedly, ten times or more. The chain couples TRBV15 to TRBJ2-1; 10 nucleotides agree with TRBD2. V was clipped by 1 base and J by 7 bases; unmatched bases: 4. This CDR3 region has 15 residues. Germline CDR1 reads LNHNV; CDR2 reads YYDKDF (reference sequence). The CDR3 protein is CATSRASGSRNEQFF. For the CDR3, the DNA is TGTGCCACCAGCAGAGCTAGCGGGAGTAGGAATGAGCAGTTCTTC. The full variable domain, rest sourced from reference TRBV15 and TRBJ2-1, is DAMVIQNPRYQVTQFGKPVTLSCSQTLNHNVMYWYQQKSSQAPKLLFHYYDKDFNNEADTPDNFQSRRPNTSFCFLDIRSPGLGDTAMYLCATSRASGSRNEQFFGPGTRLTVL.

This clonotype has at least ten counts. The chain uses TRBV7-8 and TRBJ2-1; D is uncertain. The CDR3 covers 15 residues. V was cut by 2 bases and J by 0 bases, with 8 bases left in between. Per germline, CDR1 SGHVS and CDR2 FQNEAQ. CDR3 nucleotides: TGTGCCAGCAGCTTATCCCCGGGCTCCTACAATGAGCAGTTCTTC. Its translation is CASSLSPGSYNEQFF.

This clonotype appeared many times. The chain is built from TRBV12-3 or TRBV12-4 and TRBJ2-1, with D maybe TRBD1 (6 bases). The CDR3 spans 14 residues. Trimming took 5 bases from V and 5 from J, leaving 13 bases between them. The CDR3 DNA reads as TGTGCCAGCAGTATGGGGGCCGGGGACAATGAGCAGTTCTTC. Residues: CASSMGAGDNEQFF.

This clonotype was observed many times. Written as DNA, the CDR3 is TGTGCCAGCAGCGCGATACCCCTCGGTGGCACTGAAGCTTTCTTT. It is translated as CASSAIPLGGTEAFF. The chain uses TRBV7-9 and TRBJ1-1; D not certain. CDR3 length: 15 residues. V lost 5 bases to trimming and J lost 4 bases, with 17 bases between them. CDR1 is SEHNR, CDR2 FQNEAQ, per germline (reference sequence).

This clonotype was picked up one time. The rearrangement joins TRBV7-7 to TRBJ1-1; D call uncertain. This CDR3 is 13 amino acids long. Germline loops: CDR1 SSHAT, CDR2 FNYEAQ (reference sequence). V was cut by 2 bases and J by 0 bases, with 4 bases left in between. CDR3 in amino acids: CASSLYLNTEAFF. In DNA, the CDR3 is TGTGCCAGCAGCTTATACCTGAACACTGAAGCTTTCTTT.

The sample holds many counts of this clonotype. The chain is built from TRBV11-2 and TRBJ2-2; D is unclear. Deletions cut 3 bases from V and 1 base from J, with 9 bases between. Germline loops: CDR1 SGHAT, CDR2 FQNNGV. This CDR3 contains 15 residues. CDR3 bases: TGTGCCAGCAGCTTGCGGCTCCGGAACACCGGGGAGCTGTTTTTT. This codes for CASSLRLRNTGELFF. The full variable domain, in which reference TRBV11-2 and TRBJ2-2 provide the parts outside the CDR3, is EAGVAQSPRYKIIEKRQSVAFWCNPISGHATLYWYQQILGQGPKLLIQFQNNGVVDDSQLPKDRFSAERLKGVDSTLKIQPAKLEDSAVYLCASSLRLRNTGELFFGEGSRLTVL.

CDR3 in DNA: TGTGCCAGCAGCCCTCGGACAGATAGCAATCAGCCCCAGCATTTT. This codes for CASSPRTDSNQPQHF. The chain couples TRBV7-2 to TRBJ1-5, with D tentatively TRBD1 (6 bases). The germline gives CDR1 SGHTA, CDR2 FQGNSA. V lost 5 bases and J lost 0, with 11 bases in between. This CDR3 contains 15 residues. Using reference TRBV7-2 and TRBJ1-5 for the parts outside the CDR3, the full variable domain is GAGVSQSPSNKVTEKGKDVELRCDPISGHTALYWYRQSLGQGLEFLIYFQGNSAPDKSGLPSDRFSAERTGGSVSTLTIQRTQQEDSAVYLCASSPRTDSNQPQHFGDGTRLSIL.

In this sample, this clonotype turned up many times. The chain combines TRBV20-1 with TRBJ1-1; unclear D gene. This CDR3 has 15 amino acids. In germline, CDR1 is DFQATT, CDR2 SNEGSKA (reference sequence). V lost 5 bases and J lost 2, with 18 bases in between. CDR3 loop: CSALAYGGENTEAFF. The CDR3 region has the DNA TGCAGTGCTTTGGCCTACGGTGGAGAAAACACTGAAGCTTTCTTT.

The chain combines TRBV20-1 with TRBJ1-6; D might be TRBD1 (5 bases). V gave up 0 bases and J gave up 14 bases, with 14 bases separating them. The CDR3 length is 13 residues. Germline CDR1 reads DFQATT; CDR2 reads SNEGSKA (reference sequence). This CDR3 is CSARDQGLGALHF. CDR3 nucleotide sequence: TGCAGTGCTAGAGATCAGGGCCTCGGAGCCCTCCACTTT.

This clonotype was seen a few times. The chain carries TRBV7-9 and TRBJ2-7; D may be TRBD1 (6 bases). The CDR3 has 14 amino acids. V lost 2 bases and J 4 bases, leaving 12 bases between the germline ends. CDR1 SEHNR and CDR2 FQNEAQ come from the germline V gene (reference sequence). CDR3 amino acids: CASSLTDSQYEQYF. Written as DNA, the CDR3 is TGTGCCAGCAGCTTAACGGACAGCCAGTACGAGCAGTACTTC.

The V and J genes are TRBV7-8 and TRBJ2-1; no definite D call. The CDR3 is 15 amino acids. Germline CDR1 is SGHVS and CDR2 is FQNEAQ. Trimming removed 1 base from V and 0 bases from J, with 7 bases in between. The CDR3, as DNA: TGTGCCAGCAGCTTAGAACAGAGCTCCTACAATGAGCAGTTCTTC. Its translation: CASSLEQSSYNEQFF. The variable domain in full, completed from reference TRBV7-8 and TRBJ2-1, reads GAGVSQSPRYKVAKRGQDVALRCDPISGHVSLFWYQQALGQGPEFLTYFQNEAQLDKSGLPSDRFFAERPEGSVSTLKIQRTQQEDSAVYLCASSLEQSSYNEQFFGPGTRLTVL.

Ten or more counts support this clonotype. V gene TRBV5-4 combines with J gene TRBJ1-1, with D tentatively TRBD1 (5 bases). This CDR3 contains 14 residues. From germline, CDR1 is SGHNT and CDR2 YYREEE (reference sequence). The V end lost 4 bases, the J end lost 4 bases, and 14 bases lay between the germline ends. For the CDR3, the DNA is TGTGCCAGCAGCCCTGACGCGGGGGGCACTGAAGCTTTCTTT. It encodes CASSPDAGGTEAFF.

This clonotype appeared many times. The genes are TRBV5-1 and TRBJ2-6; 7 nucleotides align to TRBD1. From germline, CDR1 is SGHRS and CDR2 YFSETQ. Germline trimming cut 4 bases from V and 13 bases from J; bases unmatched to any gene: 8. The length of the CDR3 is 13 residues. This CDR3 is CASSPVSGGVLTF. The CDR3 DNA sequence: TGCGCCAGCAGCCCGGTGTCAGGGGGTGTCCTGACTTTC.

This clonotype was seen many times. This chain connects TRBV20-1 to TRBJ2-5; 7 bases are shared with TRBD2. This CDR3 region has 13 residues. Looked up from germline, CDR1 is DFQATT and CDR2 is SNEGSKA (reference sequence). The V segment lost 1 base and the J segment 5 bases; nucleotides outside the gene matches: 4. As DNA, the CDR3 is TGCAGTGCTAGAGTGCTAGCGGAGGAGACCCAGTACTTC. Protein product: CSARVLAEETQYF.

This clonotype turned up a few times. The V and J genes are TRBV9 and TRBJ2-5; possible D gene TRBD2, 6 bases. Trimming removed 0 bases at V and 0 bases at J, with 18 bases between. Germline loops: CDR1 SGDLS, CDR2 YYNGEE. There are 18 residues in the CDR3. The CDR3 nucleotides read TGTGCCAGCAGCGTAGGCCCCCAGGGAAGCGGGCACCAAGAGACCCAGTACTTC. It translates to CASSVGPQGSGHQETQYF.

This chain uses TRBV20-1 with TRBJ2-1; D gene unclear. The germline V gene encodes CDR1 DFQATT and CDR2 SNEGSKA (reference sequence). This CDR3 comprises 14 residues. V was pared by 0 bases and J by 5 bases, with 11 bases between. The CDR3 nucleotides are TGCAGTGCTAGAGATTATCTGGCTCACAATGAGCAGTTCTTC. It yields the protein CSARDYLAHNEQFF.

This clonotype was seen ten or more times. The chain recombines TRBV4-1 with TRBJ2-3, with 7 bases lining up with TRBD2. This CDR3 has 18 amino acids. Per germline, CDR1 MGHRA and CDR2 YSYEKL. V dropped 2 bases and J dropped 0; count of bases not matched to a gene: 11. The CDR3 spells CASSQRDLADLSTDTQYF. Here the CDR3 DNA reads TGCGCCAGCAGCCAACGCGATCTAGCGGATCTTAGCACAGATACGCAGTATTTT.

This clonotype turned up a few times. This chain connects TRBV5-6 to TRBJ1-2, with a possible D match to TRBD1 (6 bases). Germline V lookup: CDR1 SGHDT, CDR2 YYEEEE. Trimming removed 4 bases at V and 7 bases at J, with 17 bases between. This CDR3 has 14 amino acids. The CDR3 reads CASSLPQGTSGYTF. Here the CDR3 DNA reads TGTGCCAGCAGCCTGCCACAGGGTACAAGTGGCTACACCTTC. Complete variable domain (other parts from reference TRBV5-6 and TRBJ1-2): DAGVTQSPTHLIKTRGQQVTLRCSPKSGHDTVSWYQQALGQGPQFIFQYYEEEERQRGNFPDRFSGHQFPNYSSELNVNALLLGDSALYLCASSLPQGTSGYTFGSGTRLTVV.

This clonotype was detected a few times. This chain joins TRBV30 and TRBJ2-1; weak D call: TRBD2 (5 bases). Germline V gives CDR1 GTSNPN, CDR2 SVGIG (reference sequence). This CDR3 has 14 residues. The V and J ends lost 4 bases and 4 bases respectively, with 14 bases between them. The CDR3 protein is CAWNTVATYNEQFF. The CDR3 DNA is TGTGCCTGGAATACTGTAGCGACGTACAATGAGCAGTTCTTC.

Details on this clonotype: A much more abundant neighbour one base away suggests this may be a read error. The rearrangement uses TRBV10-2 and TRBJ2-3, with TRBD2 identical over 7 bases. The V segment lost 8 bases and the J segment 2 bases; nucleotides outside the gene matches: 16. This CDR3 region has 17 residues. From germline, CDR1 is WSHSY and CDR2 SAAADI. CDR3 bases: TGCGCCAGCGGAGGCCGGGAGGACTTAGGCGTCACAGATACGCAGTATTTT. Translating it yields CASGGREDLGVTDTQYF.

This clonotype came up a few times. V and J are TRBV4-2 and TRBJ2-3; D tentatively reads TRBD1 or TRBD2 (5 bases each). Between the trimmed V and J ends, which lost 2 bases and 4 bases, there was a span of 19 bases. The CDR3 covers 17 residues. Per germline, CDR1 LGHNA and CDR2 YNFKEQ. CDR3 sequence: CASSQLPGPRGADTQYF. DNA for the CDR3: TGTGCCAGCAGCCAACTCCCGGGACCGAGAGGGGCAGATACGCAGTATTTT.

Ten or more counts support this clonotype. V gene TRBV27 combines with J gene TRBJ1-6; D not certain. The germline V gene has CDR1 MNHEY and CDR2 SMNVEV (reference sequence). The CDR3 length is 15 residues. The V gene lost 4 bases and the J gene lost 0 bases, with 7 bases spanning the gap. The CDR3 protein is CASSSLRSYNSPLHF. CDR3 nucleotide sequence: TGTGCCAGCAGTTCCCTCCGCTCCTATAATTCACCCCTCCACTTT.

This clonotype was detected ten times or more. The chain has TRBV5-1 and TRBJ1-1; no firm D call. Germline V gives CDR1 SGHRS, CDR2 YFSETQ. V was shortened by 0 bases and J by 0 bases, with 3 bases between the two germline ends. This CDR3 has 13 amino acids. The CDR3 loop reads CASSLALNTEAFF. The CDR3 DNA follows: TGCGCCAGCAGCTTGGCACTGAACACTGAAGCTTTCTTT.

This clonotype was seen many times. V is TRBV10-3 and J is TRBJ2-7, with 7 positions matching TRBD1. After removal of 4 bases from V and 2 bases from J, the junction contained 8 bases not matched to a gene. Germline V CDR1 and CDR2: ENHRY, SYGVKD. The CDR3 runs to 15 residues. For the CDR3, the DNA is TGTGCCATCAGTGCGTCCGGGACAGCAACCTACGAGCAGTACTTC. This encodes CAISASGTATYEQYF.